This record looks at one TCR beta chain sequence and its context. These data belong to a study of T cells in Graves' hyperthyroidism and ophthalmopathy. Overall study: Specimen type is peripheral blood, collected at initial diagnosis prior to any treatment.

Patients counted as stable if ophthalmopathy did not develop within 18 months. Patients with uncontrolled infections, other autoimmune diseases, pregnancy or lactation were excluded. Amplification of TCR beta CDR3 regions was performed using RNA transcripts as template. The TCR CDR3 was amplified in a first-round RT-PCR using the HTBI primer set. TCRdb re-called the multiplex PCR reads with MiXCR, one entry per CDR3 protein. This sample has 650,000 to 750,000 distinct CDR3 sequences; about 14% occur once, and the top ten carry about 9.4%. This clonotype was obtained from a woman aged 18-29 years with Graves' hyperthyroidism. Sequencing was done on a sample of blood.

CDR3 sequence (DNA): TGCAGTGCTGGACAGGACCTCAGAGCTTTCTTT. It translates to CSAGQDLRAFF. V usage is TRBV20-1 and J usage is TRBJ1-1, with 7 nucleotides matching TRBD1. CDR3 length: 11 residues. Germline V gene lookup returns CDR1 DFQATT and CDR2 SNEGSKA (reference sequence). Trimming removed 5 bases from V and 10 bases from J; junction bases left unmatched: 7.